This T cell receptor (beta chain) was captured in a study of control samples from healthy donors and cancer patients (dated by TCRdb to 2020 to 2021). The library was made by the immunoSEQ multiplex PCR assay. Drawn from immuneACCESS, this table holds only the in-frame rearrangements with V and J called that TCRdb kept. Clones are partly lost; checked studies trace under half to an unresolved V gene and leave the rest unexplained. Present in this sample are 75,000 to 95,000 clones, 80% to 95% of which were seen just once. Roughly 1.5% of the sample rests with the top ten. As concerns this clone: The antigen it binds to is not known. One base away there is no much larger clone; base qualities are not given.

Relative to germline, V is 2 bases shorter and J is 3 bases shorter, with 26 bases between their ends. Its CDR3 holds 20 amino acids, cysteine through phenylalanine. Just the 60-base CDR3 DNA is kept, in frame starting at base 1. CDR1 and CDR2 were assigned from the germline V gene as MDHEN and SYDVKM. The sequence was obtained from a woman in her twenties or thirties in good health. The rearranged segments are TRBV28 and TRBJ2-1, with an unclear D gene assignment. Sequences were obtained from blood. The CDR3 in this case is CASSLGWNLVATSNYNEQFF. The nucleotides read TGTGCCAGCAGTTTAGGGTGGAACTTGGTAGCCACCTCCAACTACAATGAGCAGTTCTTC.